One and the same sample provided the 23 T cell receptor beta chains below, sequenced in a study of blood T cell repertoires in COVID-19. Clones were sequenced by immunoSEQ multiplex PCR, and TCRdb holds only the in-frame ones, with some missing. The sample gives 110,000 or so clones, about 88% of which show up once; 8% to 9% is in the top ten. The source material was peripheral blood. These receptors were collected from a woman aged 70-85 years who had recovered from COVID-19.

The CDR3 protein is CASSLYLAGGQETQYF. The CDR3 coding sequence is TGTGCCAGCAGTTTATACCTAGCGGGGGGGCAAGAGACCCAGTACTTC. This chain connects TRBV28 to TRBJ2-5; 12 positions agree with TRBD2. V was clipped by 1 base and J by 2 bases; unmatched bases: 2. Germline V gene data show CDR1 as MDHEN and CDR2 as SYDVKM. The CDR3 contains 16 residues.

This clone came up a few times. The V gene is TRBV2, the J gene TRBJ1-2; D is perhaps TRBD1 (6 bases). V gave up 1 base and J gave up 3 bases, with 9 bases separating them. CDR1 is SNHLY and CDR2 is FYNNEI in the germline V gene. The CDR3 spans 14 residues. The CDR3 region is CASSEGTDDYGYTF. The CDR3 nucleotides read TGTGCCAGCAGTGAAGGGACAGACGACTATGGCTACACCTTC.

CDR3 in amino acids: CASSFRTGQGVETQYF. The CDR3 DNA reads TGTGCCAGCAGCTTCCGGACAGGGCAGGGAGTGGAGACCCAGTACTTC. The V gene is TRBV7-2, the J gene TRBJ2-5, with TRBD1 identical over 8 bases. The CDR3 contains 16 residues. Germline loops: CDR1 SGHTA, CDR2 FQGNSA. The V gene end was trimmed by 3 bases and the J gene end by 5 bases; junction bases not matched to a gene: 11.

Points on this clone: Other DNA variants within this sample encode the same CDR3. This sequence joins TRBV9 and TRBJ1-1; D is possibly TRBD1 (5 bases). This CDR3 has 14 amino acids. Germline CDR1 reads SGDLS; CDR2 reads YYNGEE. V was pared by 2 bases and J by 0 bases, with 8 bases between. CDR3 sequence reads: CASSVSGMNTEAFF. The CDR3 DNA reads TGTGCCAGCAGCGTCTCAGGGATGAACACTGAAGCTTTCTTT.

The chain uses TRBV10-3 and TRBJ1-1; no clear D. Germline CDR1 is ENHRY and CDR2 is SYGVKD. The CDR3 length is 14 residues. Trimming left V 2 bases short and J 4 bases short, with 11 bases between. This CDR3 is CAISEGRSGTEAFF. CDR3 coding DNA: TGTGCCATCAGTGAGGGCAGATCGGGCACTGAAGCTTTCTTT.

The chain combines TRBV6-6 with TRBJ1-5, with D possibly matching TRBD1 (6 bases). Germline V gene sequence: CDR1 MNHNY, CDR2 SVGAGI (reference sequence). The V gene lost 11 bases and the J gene lost 6 bases, with 17 bases spanning the gap. The CDR3 consists of 13 residues. This chain's CDR3 is CAGGGRSGQPQHF. CDR3 sequence (DNA): TGTGCCGGGGGGGGGCGGTCAGGTCAGCCCCAGCATTTT.

The chain couples TRBV20-1 to TRBJ2-5; D is possibly TRBD2 (5 bases). V was cut by 4 bases and J by 7 bases, with 7 bases left in between. This CDR3 is built from 10 residues. Looked up from germline, CDR1 is DFQATT and CDR2 is SNEGSKA (reference sequence). CDR3 in amino acids: CSATRGTQYF. DNA for the CDR3: TGCAGTGCTACCCGGGGGACCCAGTACTTC.

The genes are TRBV6-5 and TRBJ2-5; D unresolved. This CDR3 has 12 residues. The ends were cut back, 5 bases at V and 7 bases at J, with 11 bases in the middle. Per germline, CDR1 MNHEY and CDR2 SVGAGI. The CDR3 coding sequence is TGTGCCAGCAGTAACCCCAAGAGGACCCAGTACTTC. Protein product: CASSNPKRTQYF.

The chain joins TRBV28 to TRBJ2-1; 10 bases are shared with TRBD1. CDR1 MDHEN and CDR2 SYDVKM come from the germline V gene. The CDR3 has 15 amino acids. J gave up 8 bases and V 6 bases, and 10 bases lay outside the gene matches. The CDR3 sequence is CASSSRGQGFDEQFF. The CDR3, as DNA: TGTGCCAGCAGCTCCCGGGGACAGGGGTTTGATGAGCAGTTCTTC.

The J gene is TRBJ2-7, the V gene TRBV4-3, with 12 positions matching TRBD1. The germline V gene encodes CDR1 LGHNA and CDR2 YSLEER. J lost 7 bases, V lost 1 base, and 17 bases had no gene match. This CDR3 has 19 amino acids. The CDR3 coding sequence is TGCGCCAGCAGCCAAGTTGTCTTCAAAATAGGGGACAGGGGGCGGGAGCAGTACTTC. It is translated as CASSQVVFKIGDRGREQYF.

The chain uses TRBV4-3 and TRBJ1-4, with a possible D match to TRBD1 (6 bases). The CDR3 has 15 amino acids. Germline V gene sequence: CDR1 LGHNA, CDR2 YSLEER. The V end lost 2 bases, the J end lost 0 bases, and 7 bases lay between the germline ends. The CDR3 loop is CASSQRTATNEKLFF. The CDR3 DNA reads as TGCGCCAGCAGCCAAAGGACAGCAACTAATGAAAAACTGTTTTTT.

The chain uses TRBV7-9 and TRBJ2-5; TRBD1 agrees at 9 bases. Germline loops: CDR1 SEHNR, CDR2 FQNEAQ (reference sequence). The junction had 11 bases not matched to a gene; V was cut back by 6 bases and J by 6 bases. CDR3 length: 15 residues. CDR3 residues: CASRTNTGGSQTQYF. The DNA for the CDR3 is TGTGCCAGCAGAACAAATACAGGGGGCAGCCAGACCCAGTACTTC. Full variable domain (outside the CDR3, taken from reference TRBV7-9 and TRBJ2-5): DTGVSQNPRHKITKRGQNVTFRCDPISEHNRLYWYRQTLGQGPEFLTYFQNEAQLEKSRLLSDRFSAERPKGSFSTLEIQRTEQGDSAMYLCASRTNTGGSQTQYFGPGTRLLVL.

The V call is TRBV5-4, the J call TRBJ1-4; no definite D call. CDR1 and CDR2 (germline): SGHNT, YYREEE (reference sequence). The V end lost 5 bases, the J end lost 0 bases, and 11 bases lay between the germline ends. The CDR3 is made up of 15 amino acids. The CDR3 DNA sequence: TGTGCCAGCAGTTCCGGGTCCTCAACTAATGAAAAACTGTTTTTT. This encodes CASSSGSSTNEKLFF.

The rearrangement links TRBV20-1 to TRBJ2-5; 7 bases fit TRBD2. The germline CDR1 and CDR2 sequences are DFQATT and SNEGSKA (reference sequence). The ends lost 8 bases at V and 5 bases at J; junction bases unmatched: 5. This CDR3 comprises 11 residues. The CDR3 DNA sequence: TGCAGTTACGGGAGGTTGGAGACCCAGTACTTC. Residues: CSYGRLETQYF.

The V gene is TRBV19, the J gene TRBJ2-3; TRBD2 matches at 8 bases. The length of the CDR3 is 17 residues. J gave up 8 bases and V 6 bases, and 19 bases lay outside the gene matches. Looked up from germline, CDR1 is LNHDA and CDR2 is SQIVND (reference sequence). The CDR3 sequence: CASRPEGSGMSLGTQYF. In nucleotides, the CDR3 is TGTGCCAGTAGGCCCGAGGGTAGCGGGATGTCCCTTGGTACGCAGTATTTT.

The chain couples TRBV28 to TRBJ2-5, with TRBD1 identical over 8 bases. The germline gives CDR1 MDHEN, CDR2 SYDVKM. V shed 10 bases and J 4 bases; nucleotides not matched to a gene: 8. The CDR3 covers 13 residues. CDR3 coding DNA: TGTGCCACGGGAATAACAGGGGGAGAGACCCAGTACTTC. This sequence encodes CATGITGGETQYF.

The chain employs TRBV12-3 or TRBV12-4 and TRBJ2-7; 14 bases fit TRBD2. The CDR3 length is 13 residues. V lost 6 bases to trimming and J lost 7 bases; unmatched junction nucleotides: 2. The CDR3 sequence: CASRTSGREEQYF. CDR3 sequence (DNA): TGTGCCAGCAGGACTAGCGGGAGGGAGGAGCAGTACTTC.

The chain couples TRBV18 to TRBJ2-1, with 10 bases fitting TRBD2. The CDR3 runs 14 residues. V shed 3 bases, J shed 8 bases, and the junction held 4 bases outside the gene matches. The germline V gene has CDR1 KGHSH and CDR2 LQKENI. The CDR3 spells CASSPGLARDEQFF. CDR3 DNA sequence: TGTGCCAGCTCACCGGGACTAGCGAGAGATGAGCAGTTCTTC.

This clone was seen just once. The J gene is TRBJ1-2, the V gene TRBV6-5; perhaps TRBD1 as D (6 bases). The V end lost 6 bases, the J end lost 2 bases, and 13 bases lay between the germline ends. The CDR3 extends over 14 amino acids. Germline loops: CDR1 MNHEY, CDR2 SVGAGI. CDR3 in DNA: TGTGCCAGCAGACCGTCGACAGGAAACTATGGCTACACCTTC. The encoded protein is CASRPSTGNYGYTF.

The CDR3 DNA is TGTGCCAGCAGCCAAGCGGGGGGGCTTGATACGCAGTATTTT. Translated: CASSQAGGLDTQYF. The chain combines TRBV3-1 (or the pseudogene TRBV3-2) with TRBJ2-3; 8 nucleotides line up with TRBD2. Germline assignment: CDR1 LGHDT and CDR2 YNNKEL (reference sequence). Trimming at V came to 1 base and at J to 6 bases, leaving 3 bases not matched to a gene. This CDR3 is built from 14 residues.

The J gene is TRBJ1-4, the V gene TRBV4-3; D ambiguous. V was trimmed by 4 bases and J by 3 bases, leaving 9 bases between them. The CDR3 is 14 amino acids. The germline V gene encodes CDR1 LGHNA and CDR2 YSLEER. CDR3 amino acids: CASSPGIPNEKLFF. The CDR3 DNA is TGCGCCAGCAGCCCCGGGATACCTAATGAAAAACTGTTTTTT.

The chain employs TRBV7-2 and TRBJ1-2; 7 bases are a match to TRBD1. The CDR3 extends over 16 amino acids. V dropped 1 base and J dropped 4; count of bases not matched to a gene: 9. Germline V gene lookup returns CDR1 SGHTA and CDR2 FQGNSA. The CDR3 sequence is CASSLGGQGVIYGYTF. In DNA, the CDR3 is TGTGCCAGCAGCTTAGGGGGGCAGGGGGTGATCTATGGCTACACCTTC.

The gene calls are TRBV30 and TRBJ2-3; the match to TRBD1 covers 8 bases. The CDR3 is 13 residues long. Germline trimming cut 5 bases from V and 4 bases from J; bases unmatched to any gene: 5. The germline V gene encodes CDR1 GTSNPN and CDR2 SVGIG (reference sequence). The CDR3 reads CAWGQGGADTQYF. The CDR3 DNA reads TGTGCCTGGGGACAGGGCGGAGCAGATACGCAGTATTTT.